This T cell receptor beta chain was captured by sequencing in a study of blood T cell repertoires in COVID-19. The overall study: Both acute and convalescent COVID-19 samples were obtained from the United States, Italy and Spain.

Per germline, CDR1 MNHEY and CDR2 SMNVEV (reference sequence). The CDR3 is 14 residues long. Unmatched junction bases numbered 7, after V lost 5 bases and J lost 4 bases. Clones were sequenced by immunoSEQ multiplex PCR, and TCRdb holds only the in-frame ones, with some missing. This table has 150,000 to 190,000 clones, roughly 84% appearing once. The receptor's source is a woman aged 50 to 60 with acute or convalescent COVID-19. The sequenced sample was peripheral blood. This chain joins TRBV27 and TRBJ1-2; 7 nucleotides line up with TRBD1. CDR3 sequence reads: CASSPQGNGYGYTF. The CDR3 region has the DNA TGTGCCAGCAGTCCACAGGGGAACGGCTATGGCTACACCTTC.